Following are 8 T cell receptor beta chains from one sample sequenced in a study of blood T cell repertoires in COVID-19. This table comes from immunoSEQ multiplex PCR, and its TCRdb copy is limited to in-frame clones, with some not included. The sample yields about 340,000 clones, about 86% seen once. The specimen sequenced was peripheral blood. All receptors come from a woman aged 60-75 years with COVID-19, enrolled during active disease.

This clone came up a few times. CDR3 sequence reads: CASRGTGINQPQHF. In DNA form, the CDR3 reads TGTGCCAGCAGAGGGACAGGGATCAATCAGCCCCAGCATTTT. The genes are TRBV2 and TRBJ1-5; 9 positions agree with TRBD1. The germline V gene encodes CDR1 SNHLY and CDR2 FYNNEI. Unmatched junction bases numbered 3, after V lost 6 bases and J lost 3 bases. This CDR3 comprises 14 residues.

A few counts support this clone. The genes are TRBV7-7 and TRBJ2-5; 7 bases line up with TRBD2. From germline, CDR1 is SSHAT and CDR2 FNYEAQ (reference sequence). Germline trimming cut 2 bases from V and 1 base from J; bases unmatched to any gene: 4. The CDR3 contains 15 residues. In DNA form, the CDR3 reads TGTGCCAGCAGCTTACGGCGGGGGATCCAAGAGACCCAGTACTTC. It specifies CASSLRRGIQETQYF.

The chain links TRBV5-1 to TRBJ1-1; 11 bases align to TRBD1. Germline V lookup: CDR1 SGHRS, CDR2 YFSETQ. The ends lost 4 bases at V and 5 bases at J; junction bases unmatched: 10. The CDR3 runs to 16 residues. This CDR3 reads CASSPGTGGWRTEAFF. Here the CDR3 DNA reads TGCGCCAGCAGCCCCGGGACAGGGGGATGGAGGACTGAAGCTTTCTTT.

The J gene is TRBJ1-3, the V gene TRBV7-2; the D gene is possibly TRBD1 (6 bases). Trimming stripped 11 bases from V and 4 bases from J, with 18 bases between. Germline V gene lookup returns CDR1 SGHTA and CDR2 FQGNSA. CDR3 length: 14 amino acids. DNA for the CDR3: TGTGCCTGGACCCAGGGGCTATACGGAAACACCATATATTTT. It encodes CAWTQGLYGNTIYF.

The chain carries TRBV4-2 and TRBJ2-3, with TRBD2 matching over 16 bases. Looked up from germline, CDR1 is LGHNA and CDR2 is YNFKEQ. V shed 3 bases, J shed 0 bases, and the junction held 6 bases outside the gene matches. This CDR3 has 19 amino acids. DNA for the CDR3: TGTGCCAGCAGCCAGCGGGGACTAGCGGGGGGGACTAGCACAGATACGCAGTATTTT. It specifies CASSQRGLAGGTSTDTQYF.

V usage is TRBV14 and J usage is TRBJ1-2; D unclear. The CDR3 loop spans 15 amino acids. The germline gives CDR1 SGHDN, CDR2 FVKESK. V lost 1 base and J 2 bases, leaving 11 bases between the germline ends. This chain's CDR3 is CASSQGAQTNYGYTF. DNA of the CDR3: TGTGCCAGCAGCCAAGGCGCACAGACCAACTATGGCTACACCTTC.

This chain uses TRBV5-1 with TRBJ2-1; the match to TRBD1 covers 8 bases. Germline CDR1 and CDR2: SGHRS and YFSETQ. With 4 bases clipped from V and 8 bases from J, the junction kept 20 bases outside the gene matches. The CDR3 has 18 amino acids. In nucleotides, the CDR3 is TGCGCCAGCAGCCAGTTATATCTGTCCAGGGGGCGTTTGGATGAGCAGTTCTTC. This translates into CASSQLYLSRGRLDEQFF.

The V call is TRBV2, the J call TRBJ1-1, with D uncertain. Germline V gene sequence: CDR1 SNHLY, CDR2 FYNNEI. CDR3 length equals 17 residues. The V and J ends lost 6 bases and 3 bases respectively, with 23 bases between them. The DNA of the CDR3 is TGTGCCAGCAGAGGTGATGAGGGTTACTTTAGGGACACTGAAGCTTTCTTT. This encodes CASRGDEGYFRDTEAFF.